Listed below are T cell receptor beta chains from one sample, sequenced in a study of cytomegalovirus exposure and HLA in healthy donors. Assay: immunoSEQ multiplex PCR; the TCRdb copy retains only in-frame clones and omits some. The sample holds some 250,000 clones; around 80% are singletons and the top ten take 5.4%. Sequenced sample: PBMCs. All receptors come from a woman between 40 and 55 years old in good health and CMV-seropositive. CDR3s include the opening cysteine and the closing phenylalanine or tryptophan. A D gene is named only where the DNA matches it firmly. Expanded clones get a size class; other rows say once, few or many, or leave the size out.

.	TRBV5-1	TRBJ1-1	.	TGCGCCAGCAGCTTCCAGGGACAACAAAAAAACACTGAAGCTTTCTTT	CASSFQGQQKNTEAFF
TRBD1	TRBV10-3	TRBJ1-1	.	TGTGCCATCACCGGGACAGTCGGGATTGAAGCTTTCTTT	CAITGTVGIEAFF
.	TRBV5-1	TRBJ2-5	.	TGCGCCAGCAGCTTGGGGGCAGCTCAAGAGACCCAGTACTTC	CASSLGAAQETQYF
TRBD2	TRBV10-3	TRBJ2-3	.	TGTGCCATCAAGTCGTCTAGCGGGGGATCAACAGATACGCAGTATTTT	CAIKSSSGGSTDTQYF
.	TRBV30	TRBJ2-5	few	TGTGCCTGGAGTGGCGGGACTGGAGAGACCCAGTACTTC	CAWSGGTGETQYF
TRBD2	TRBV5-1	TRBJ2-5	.	TGCGCCAGCAGCGGACTAGAGGCGGGGCAAGAGACCCAGTACTTC	CASSGLEAGQETQYF
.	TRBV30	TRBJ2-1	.	TGTGCCTGGAGTGTAGGGGGGGACCAGTTCTTC	CAWSVGGDQFF
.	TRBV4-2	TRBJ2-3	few	TGTGCCAGCAGCCAAGTCGGACAGACCATCACAGATACGCAGTATTTT	CASSQVGQTITDTQYF
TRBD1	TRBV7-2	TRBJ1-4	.	TGTGCCAGCAGCTTAGCGAGGACAGGGGGTTTTGAAAAACTGTTTTTT	CASSLARTGGFEKLFF
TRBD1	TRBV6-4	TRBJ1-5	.	TGTGCCAGCAGTGAGGACAGGGCCCAGCCCCAGCATTTT	CASSEDRAQPQHF